These 18 T cell receptor beta chains were sequenced from one sample in a study of blood T cell repertoires in COVID-19. Using immunoSEQ multiplex PCR, the repertoire was profiled, and TCRdb retains in-frame clones only, with some absent. Here the sample spans tens of thousands of clones, almost 85% being singletons. Sample: peripheral blood. The receptors shown here come from a man in his forties or fifties with active or convalescent COVID-19.

This rearrangement joins TRBV27 to TRBJ1-5, with TRBD1 as a possible D gene (6 bases). There are 13 residues in the CDR3. Germline V CDR1 and CDR2: MNHEY, SMNVEV (reference sequence). The V end was cut by 5 bases, the J end by 9 bases, with 14 bases between. The CDR3 is CASSQRGGTPQHF. As DNA, the CDR3 is TGTGCCAGCAGTCAAAGAGGGGGAACGCCCCAGCATTTT.

The chain joins TRBV9 to TRBJ2-2; 11 bases are shared with TRBD2. CDR1 and CDR2 from the germline V gene are SGDLS and YYNGEE. The J segment lost 7 bases and the V segment lost 4 bases, leaving 9 bases of the junction unmatched. The CDR3 totals 16 residues. The CDR3 region has the DNA TGTGCCAGCAGCCCCCTCCCTAGCGGGGGGTACGGGGAGCTGTTTTTT. Amino acid sequence: CASSPLPSGGYGELFF.

This chain links TRBV7-2 with TRBJ2-7; TRBD2 matches 8 bases. Germline V lookup: CDR1 SGHTA, CDR2 FQGNSA. J lost 1 base, V lost 1 base, and 3 bases had no gene match. CDR3 size: 15 residues. The CDR3 sequence is CASSLDGGGSYEQYF. CDR3 DNA: TGTGCCAGCAGCTTAGATGGCGGGGGGTCCTACGAGCAGTACTTC.

The rearrangement uses TRBV25-1 and TRBJ1-1, with 8 bases fitting TRBD1. Unmatched junction bases numbered 11, after V lost 7 bases and J lost 4 bases. Germline-derived CDR1 and CDR2 are MGHDK and SYGVNS. CDR3 size: 15 residues. The CDR3 sequence: CASMQTGAGITEAFF. The CDR3 bases are TGTGCCAGCATGCAGACAGGGGCCGGAATCACTGAAGCTTTCTTT. Variable domain in full (rest from reference TRBV25-1 and TRBJ1-1): EADIYQTPRYLVIGTGKKITLECSQTMGHDKMYWYQQDPGMELHLIHYSYGVNSTEKGDLSSESTVSRIRTEHFPLTLESARPSHTSQYLCASMQTGAGITEAFFGQGTRLTVV.

The chain combines TRBV27 with TRBJ1-6; D remains ambiguous. In germline, CDR1 is MNHEY, CDR2 SMNVEV (reference sequence). The CDR3 is made up of 13 amino acids. Trimming pared 1 base from V and 9 bases from J, leaving 7 bases between. The CDR3 sequence: CASSLLEGSPLHF. For the CDR3, the DNA is TGTGCCAGCAGTTTATTGGAGGGTTCACCCCTCCACTTT.

This clone was detected only once. V gene TRBV18 combines with J gene TRBJ1-2, with D possibly TRBD1 on 6 matching bases. This CDR3 comprises 16 residues. Trimming cost V 3 bases and J 1 base, with 15 bases left between them. Germline CDR1 and CDR2: KGHSH and LQKENI. The CDR3 protein is CASSPRERGNNYGYTF. Here the CDR3 DNA reads TGTGCCAGCTCACCGAGAGAAAGGGGGAATAACTATGGCTACACCTTC.

This chain links TRBV15 with TRBJ1-1; 7 bases line up with TRBD1. Germline V gives CDR1 LNHNV, CDR2 YYDKDF (reference sequence). J gave up 3 bases and V 9 bases, and 13 bases lay outside the gene matches. This CDR3 is 15 amino acids long. The DNA of the CDR3 is TGTGCCACGAACAGGGGATCAATGGGGTACACTGAAGCTTTCTTT. Translated: CATNRGSMGYTEAFF.

The chain couples TRBV9 to TRBJ2-1; D is possibly TRBD2 (7 bases). This CDR3 comprises 15 residues. Per the germline V gene, CDR1 is SGDLS and CDR2 is YYNGEE. Trimming removed 7 bases from V and 7 bases from J, with 21 bases in between. This CDR3 is CASRSRGGGRNEQFF. DNA of the CDR3: TGTGCCAGCCGCTCGAGGGGGGGAGGCAGGAATGAGCAGTTCTTC.

The V gene is TRBV5-4, the J gene TRBJ1-1; 8 bases match TRBD1. The CDR3 totals 15 residues. V shed 4 bases, J shed 1 base, and the junction held 6 bases outside the gene matches. Germline CDR1 and CDR2: SGHNT and YYREEE (reference sequence). CDR3 sequence (DNA): TGTGCCAGCAGCAAACCGACAGGGGCGAACACTGAAGCTTTCTTT. Protein product: CASSKPTGANTEAFF.

This clone was found once. The chain couples TRBV5-8 to TRBJ1-1; no firm D call. V was trimmed by 3 bases and J by 2 bases, leaving 14 bases between them. This CDR3 has 15 residues. Germline loops: CDR1 SGHTS, CDR2 YDEGEE. This chain's CDR3 is CASSSDGIGNTEAFF. CDR3 bases: TGTGCCAGCAGCTCGGACGGGATCGGAAACACTGAAGCTTTCTTT. The full variable domain, completed using reference TRBV5-8 and TRBJ1-1, is EAGVTQSPTHLIKTRGQQATLRCSPISGHTSVYWYQQALGLGLQFLLWYDEGEERNRGNFPPRFSGRQFPNYSSELNVNALELEDSALYLCASSSDGIGNTEAFFGQGTRLTVV.

V gene TRBV11-2 combines with J gene TRBJ2-5; 7 bases match TRBD1. J lost 3 bases, V lost 3 bases, and 10 bases had no gene match. This CDR3 comprises 16 residues. Germline assignment: CDR1 SGHAT and CDR2 FQNNGV. This chain's CDR3 is CASSFSPGQQKETQYF. In DNA form, the CDR3 reads TGTGCCAGCAGCTTTTCGCCGGGACAGCAGAAAGAGACCCAGTACTTC.

This clone was seen a single time. This chain uses TRBV19 with TRBJ2-1, with D possibly being TRBD1 (6 bases). The germline CDR1 and CDR2 sequences are LNHDA and SQIVND (reference sequence). Trimming took 4 bases from V and 2 from J, leaving 9 bases between them. The CDR3 sequence is 14 residues long. For the CDR3, the DNA is TGTGCCAGTAGTAGGGCAGGGGCCTACAATGAGCAGTTCTTC. Translating gives CASSRAGAYNEQFF.

As concerns this clone: Within the sample, other DNA sequences also encode this same CDR3. The chain is built from TRBV5-4 and TRBJ1-3; tentative D call: TRBD1 (6 bases). The CDR3 totals 14 residues. Germline V lookup: CDR1 SGHNT, CDR2 YYREEE (reference sequence). The ends were cut back, 2 bases at V and 1 base at J, with 7 bases in the middle. The CDR3 is CASSLQGSGNTIYF. The CDR3 DNA is TGTGCCAGCAGCTTACAGGGTTCTGGAAACACCATATATTTT.

The chain employs TRBV28 and TRBJ2-3; the match to TRBD1 covers 8 bases. The CDR3 is 15 amino acids. The germline V gene encodes CDR1 MDHEN and CDR2 SYDVKM. Trimming at V came to 7 bases and at J to 2 bases, leaving 8 bases not matched to a gene. CDR3 nucleotides: TGTGCCAGCAAGGGGGCAGGGGGCAACACAGATACGCAGTATTTT. Translated: CASKGAGGNTDTQYF.

This chain connects TRBV4-1 to TRBJ2-7; the D gene is possibly TRBD1 (6 bases). Trimming took 4 bases from V and 4 from J, leaving 11 bases between them. The CDR3 is 13 residues long. Germline assignment: CDR1 MGHRA and CDR2 YSYEKL. CDR3 DNA sequence: TGCGCCAGCAGCCCAGACAGGATATACGAGCAGTACGTC. Amino acid sequence: CASSPDRIYEQYV.

V usage is TRBV19 and J usage is TRBJ1-6, with 9 bases identical to TRBD1. The ends lost 4 bases at V and 3 bases at J; junction bases unmatched: 4. The germline V gene has CDR1 LNHDA and CDR2 SQIVND (reference sequence). The CDR3 has 16 residues. The CDR3 nucleotides read TGTGCCAGTAGTACCACGACAGGGGGCTATAATTCACCCCTCCACTTT. Its translation is CASSTTTGGYNSPLHF.

The CDR3 nucleotides read TGTGCCAGCAGCCAAATGGGGACAGACACTGAAGCTTTCTTT. It specifies CASSQMGTDTEAFF. The chain joins TRBV3-1 (or the pseudogene TRBV3-2) to TRBJ1-1, with 7 bases that match TRBD1. Trimming cost V 2 bases and J 3 bases; bases outside gene matches: 3. This CDR3 comprises 14 residues. Germline-derived CDR1 and CDR2 are LGHDT and YNNKEL (reference sequence).

The chain is built from TRBV5-1 and TRBJ2-5, with 11 positions matching TRBD2. CDR1 and CDR2 (germline): SGHRS, YFSETQ. The CDR3 length is 15 residues. V was clipped by 7 bases and J by 2 bases; unmatched bases: 7. The CDR3 is CASGKGTSGQETQYF. As DNA, the CDR3 is TGCGCCAGCGGAAAAGGGACTAGCGGACAAGAGACCCAGTACTTC.